Below, one T cell receptor (beta chain) is given with its context. Its antigen remains unidentified. The record originates from a study of beta chain features in type 1 diabetes. Regarding the study as a whole: Moderate yet significant TCRB CDR3 shortening was seen in Type 1 diabetes patients in all four CD4+ subsets.

TCRB transcripts that were expressed got sequenced, as all of the isolated RNA had been reverse transcribed. About 3.6 million reads on average were seen across naive, central memory and regulatory T cell samples. Clones were sequenced by immunoSEQ multiplex PCR, and TCRdb holds only the in-frame ones, with some missing. Among roughly 250,000 clones listed, about 20% were seen once. CDR1 and CDR2 from the germline V gene are SGDLS and YYNGEE. The CDR3 is 14 residues long. Trimming left V 3 bases short and J 11 bases short, with 20 bases between. This receptor was obtained from a middle-aged woman with type 1 diabetes. This rearrangement joins TRBV9 to TRBJ1-1; no reliable D call. Sequenced: naive CD4+ T cells from blood. The CDR3 nucleotides read TGTGCCAGCAGCGCCTTGACTGGAGGTGATCGGGCTTTCTTT. Translating gives CASSALTGGDRAFF. Complete variable domain (other parts from reference TRBV9 and TRBJ1-1): DSGVTQTPKHLITATGQRVTLRCSPRSGDLSVYWYQQSLDQGLQFLIQYYNGEERAKGNILERFSAQQFPDLHSELNLSSLELGDSALYFCASSALTGGDRAFFGQGTRLTVV.